What follows are 31 T cell receptor beta chains derived from one specimen sequenced in a study of OX40 agonist ivuxolimab in advanced cancers. The data were produced by immunoSEQ multiplex PCR, yet TCRdb's version contains in-frame clones alone and is incomplete. The sample includes fewer than 100,000 clones, more than 80% seen only once; the top ten take 8% to 10%. The starting material was CD4+ or CD8+ T cells sorted from blood, obtained in a trial of the OX40 agonist ivuxolimab. These receptor sequences come from an adult with an advanced solid tumor such as melanoma, head and neck, liver or kidney cancer.

This clone appeared once. The CDR3 DNA follows: TGTGCCACCAGCAGTGGTAGGGGAGCCGCAGATACGCAGTATTTT. It codes for CATSSGRGAADTQYF. The chain links TRBV15 to TRBJ2-3; either TRBD1 or TRBD2 may fit D (5 bases each). CDR3 size: 15 residues. V was shortened by 3 bases and J by 4 bases, with 14 bases between the two germline ends. CDR1 LNHNV and CDR2 YYDKDF come from the germline V gene (reference sequence).

This chain connects TRBV7-9 to TRBJ1-6; 8 bases are shared with TRBD1. CDR1 is SEHNR and CDR2 is FQNEAQ in the germline V gene (reference sequence). The CDR3 has 14 residues. The junction had 6 bases not matched to a gene; V was cut back by 5 bases and J by 9 bases. The CDR3 reads CASSPGTGGSPLHF. In nucleotides, the CDR3 is TGTGCCAGCAGCCCAGGGACAGGAGGTTCACCCCTCCACTTT.

J is TRBJ2-3 and V is TRBV2; D is perhaps TRBD1 or TRBD2 (5 bases each). Trimming removed 0 bases at V and 4 bases at J, with 11 bases between. The CDR3 length is 15 residues. CDR1 and CDR2 (germline): SNHLY, FYNNEI. The CDR3 DNA sequence: TGTGCCAGCAGTGAAGCGTCCGGGGCCGCAGATACGCAGTATTTT. This encodes CASSEASGAADTQYF.

V is TRBV11-2 and J is TRBJ2-3, with D perhaps given as TRBD1 or TRBD2 (5 bases each). Germline loops: CDR1 SGHAT, CDR2 FQNNGV. V was trimmed by 0 bases and J by 0 bases, leaving 16 bases between them. This CDR3 contains 18 residues. The CDR3: CASSLDTVGVFSTDTQYF. Written as DNA, the CDR3 is TGTGCCAGCAGCTTAGATACCGTGGGGGTCTTTAGCACAGATACGCAGTATTTT.

CDR3: CASSPGSCSYNEQFF. CDR3 DNA sequence: TGTGCCAGCTCACCCGGCTCCTGCTCCTACAATGAGCAGTTCTTC. This chain links TRBV18 with TRBJ2-1; D is unclear. This CDR3 spans 15 amino acids. V was cut by 3 bases and J by 0 bases, with 9 bases left in between. From germline, CDR1 is KGHSH and CDR2 LQKENI.

The chain joins TRBV2 to TRBJ2-7, with D possibly TRBD2 on 5 matching bases. Germline CDR1 SNHLY, CDR2 FYNNEI. V lost 11 bases and J lost 0, with 11 bases in between. The CDR3 loop spans 12 amino acids. The chain's CDR3 is CAAGRSSYEQYF. CDR3 in DNA: TGTGCCGCGGGCCGAAGCTCCTACGAGCAGTACTTC.

The rearrangement joins TRBV5-1 to TRBJ2-1, with D unclear. The V and J ends lost 4 bases and 4 bases respectively, with 9 bases between them. Germline assignment: CDR1 SGHRS and CDR2 YFSETQ. The CDR3 contains 13 residues. The CDR3 region has the DNA TGCGCCAGCAGCCCTGGACGGTACAATGAGCAGTTCTTC. This gives the protein CASSPGRYNEQFF.

The V gene is TRBV5-1, the J gene TRBJ2-2, with D possibly matching TRBD2 (6 bases). The CDR3 consists of 16 residues. Germline V gives CDR1 SGHRS, CDR2 YFSETQ. The V and J ends lost 0 bases and 3 bases respectively, with 12 bases between them. The CDR3 loop reads CASSLALARYTGELFF. The CDR3 region has the DNA TGCGCCAGCAGCTTGGCCCTAGCGAGGTACACCGGGGAGCTGTTTTTT.

This chain uses TRBV6-5 with TRBJ1-2; D gene ambiguous. The V gene's germline CDR1 is MNHEY and CDR2 SVGAGI. The CDR3 is 13 residues long. V shed 6 bases and J shed 1 base, with 9 bases lying between them. The CDR3 coding sequence is TGTGCCAGCAGCCCAATGTATAACTATGGCTACACCTTC. This translates into CASSPMYNYGYTF.

V gene TRBV2 combines with J gene TRBJ2-1, with 8 bases fitting TRBD1. The germline CDR1 and CDR2 sequences are SNHLY and FYNNEI. The CDR3 spans 15 residues. Trimming removed 1 base from V and 4 bases from J; junction bases left unmatched: 3. In DNA form, the CDR3 reads TGTGCCAGCAGTGAAGAGGGGACAGGTTACAATGAGCAGTTCTTC. Protein product: CASSEEGTGYNEQFF. Looking up the rest from reference TRBV2 and TRBJ2-1 gives the full variable domain: EPEVTQTPSHQVTQMGQEVILRCVPISNHLYFYWYRQILGQKVEFLVSFYNNEISEKSEIFDDQFSVERPDGSNFTLKIRSTKLEDSAMYFCASSEEGTGYNEQFFGPGTRLTVL.

The chain is built from TRBV1 and TRBJ2-5; the D segment call TRBD1 is taken from the table without a DNA check. TRBV1 counts as a pseudogene. The CDR3 is 16 amino acids. The CDR3 DNA reads as TGCACCAGCAGCCACTCTACCGGGCCAGGGGGGGAGACCCAGTACTTC. This codes for CTSSHSTGPGGETQYF.

This chain links TRBV21-1 with TRBJ2-1; the table's D call TRBD1 went unverified against the DNA. TRBV21-1 constitutes a pseudogene. This CDR3 has 14 amino acids. Written as DNA, the CDR3 is TGTGCCAGCAGCAGTTATATCCCGGGACAGGGAGTAATCTTC. Its translation is CASSSYIPGQGVIF.

J is TRBJ1-6 and V is TRBV5-1; D is unresolved. Germline V gene lookup returns CDR1 SGHRS and CDR2 YFSETQ. Trimming stripped 4 bases from V and 8 bases from J, with 16 bases between. The CDR3 contains 15 residues. The CDR3 spells CASSHRHTVDSPLHF. In DNA form, the CDR3 reads TGCGCCAGCAGCCACCGACACACGGTCGATTCACCCCTCCACTTT.

The V and J genes are TRBV18 and TRBJ2-1; the D gene is possibly TRBD2 (6 bases). Between the trimmed V and J ends, which lost 2 bases and 6 bases, there was a span of 14 bases. This CDR3 is 15 amino acids long. The germline V gene encodes CDR1 KGHSH and CDR2 LQKENI. The CDR3 is CASSPNMAGTNEQFF. The CDR3 bases are TGTGCCAGCTCACCAAACATGGCGGGGACCAATGAGCAGTTCTTC.

J is TRBJ2-7 and V is TRBV29-1; 9 nucleotides agree with TRBD1. Trimming at V came to 6 bases and at J to 4 bases, leaving 7 bases not matched to a gene. Germline loops: CDR1 SQVTM, CDR2 ANQGSEA. This CDR3 comprises 13 residues. CDR3 in amino acids: CSVNRQGGYEQYF. The CDR3 DNA follows: TGCAGCGTCAACCGACAGGGGGGTTACGAGCAGTACTTC.

This clone was seen more than once but under ten times. This chain's CDR3 is CASSDRGDIPGNTIYF. CDR3 nucleotide sequence: TGTGCCAGCAGTGATAGGGGTGACATCCCTGGAAACACCATATATTTT. This rearrangement joins TRBV6-1 to TRBJ1-3; D is perhaps TRBD1 (5 bases). Germline CDR1 is MNHNS and CDR2 is SASEGT. V was shortened by 3 bases and J by 2 bases, with 14 bases between the two germline ends. This CDR3 is 16 amino acids long.

This chain joins TRBV18 and TRBJ2-7, with D unclear. Between the trimmed V and J ends, which lost 3 bases and 4 bases, there was a span of 7 bases. CDR3 length: 12 residues. Germline CDR1 is KGHSH and CDR2 is LQKENI. CDR3 DNA: TGTGCCAGCTCACCTATGGGGTACGAGCAGTACTTC. Its translation is CASSPMGYEQYF.

V and J are TRBV6-6 and TRBJ2-7; TRBD2 might be the D (5 bases). This CDR3 spans 13 amino acids. V was shortened by 4 bases and J by 5 bases, with 12 bases between the two germline ends. Germline CDR1 and CDR2: MNHNY and SVGAGI (reference sequence). Here the CDR3 DNA reads TGTGCCAGCAGTTTGGGGAGTGCCCACGAGCAGTACTTC. Its protein product is CASSLGSAHEQYF.

The CDR3 nucleotides are TGCAGTTCAGGGGGCGGTAACAATGAGCAGTTCTTC. It specifies CSSGGGNNEQFF. V usage is TRBV29-1 and J usage is TRBJ2-1; 8 bases line up with TRBD1. CDR1 and CDR2 (germline): SQVTM, ANQGSEA. The CDR3 contains 12 residues.

The V call is TRBV6-1, the J call TRBJ2-5, with 9 bases lining up with TRBD1. This CDR3 region has 14 residues. V trimming: 4 bases; J trimming: 4 bases; junction bases outside the gene matches: 4. Germline V gene sequence: CDR1 MNHNS, CDR2 SASEGT. CDR3: CASSVHRGRETQYF. The CDR3 DNA is TGTGCCAGCAGTGTGCACAGGGGGCGAGAGACCCAGTACTTC.

The chain couples TRBV9 to TRBJ1-4; no definite D call. The length of the CDR3 is 14 residues. Trimming removed 4 bases from V and 3 bases from J, with 10 bases in between. CDR1 is SGDLS, CDR2 YYNGEE, per germline. For the CDR3, the DNA is TGTGCCAGCAGCCTAGGGATCTCTAATGAAAAACTGTTTTTT. Its protein product is CASSLGISNEKLFF.

The genes are TRBV18 and TRBJ2-2; TRBD2 agrees at 7 bases. This CDR3 contains 16 residues. The germline V gene encodes CDR1 KGHSH and CDR2 LQKENI. Unmatched junction bases numbered 5, after V lost 0 bases and J lost 4 bases. The CDR3 bases are TGTGCCAGCTCACCACCGGCTAGCGGTGGCACCGGGGAGCTGTTTTTT. Protein sequence: CASSPPASGGTGELFF.

The chain combines TRBV18 with TRBJ2-1, with 13 bases lining up with TRBD2. The V segment lost 2 bases and the J segment 7 bases; nucleotides outside the gene matches: 5. Per the germline V gene, CDR1 is KGHSH and CDR2 is LQKENI. The CDR3 is 16 amino acids. CDR3 protein: CASSPSRTSGRNEQFF. CDR3 bases: TGTGCCAGCTCACCATCTCGGACTAGCGGGAGAAATGAGCAGTTCTTC.

The chain joins TRBV29-1 to TRBJ2-5, with 7 positions matching TRBD2. This CDR3 contains 13 residues. Per germline, CDR1 SQVTM and CDR2 ANQGSEA. Trimming cost V 6 bases and J 4 bases; bases outside gene matches: 8. CDR3 protein: CSVEGGIRETQYF. CDR3 coding DNA: TGCAGCGTCGAGGGAGGGATCCGAGAGACCCAGTACTTC.

This chain links TRBV11-2 with TRBJ2-5; D call uncertain. The CDR3 runs to 17 residues. V lost 3 bases and J lost 1, with 18 bases in between. Germline-derived CDR1 and CDR2 are SGHAT and FQNNGV. The CDR3 DNA reads TGTGCCAGCAGCTTCTTAGTCGGGCAGAGCCCCCAAGAGACCCAGTACTTC. Protein sequence: CASSFLVGQSPQETQYF.

The rearrangement joins TRBV11-3 to TRBJ2-3, with 10 bases that match TRBD1. Trimming at V came to 5 bases and at J to 5 bases, leaving 7 bases not matched to a gene. In germline, CDR1 is SGHNT, CDR2 YENEEA. The CDR3 length is 15 residues. The CDR3 spells CASSPGTGAGDTQYF. The CDR3 nucleotides read TGTGCCAGCAGCCCCGGGACAGGGGCCGGAGATACGCAGTATTTT. The complete variable domain, with remaining parts taken from reference TRBV11-3 and TRBJ2-3, reads EAGVVQSPRYKIIEKKQPVAFWCNPISGHNTLYWYLQNLGQGPELLIRYENEEAVDDSQLPKDRFSAERLKGVDSTLKIQPAELGDSAVYLCASSPGTGAGDTQYFGPGTRLTVL.

V gene TRBV9 combines with J gene TRBJ2-5; D remains unclear. Germline-derived CDR1 and CDR2 are SGDLS and YYNGEE. The V end lost 1 base, the J end lost 4 bases, and 5 bases lay between the germline ends. This CDR3 region has 12 residues. The CDR3 reads CASSVQGETQYF. The CDR3 DNA reads TGTGCCAGCAGCGTACAAGGAGAGACCCAGTACTTC.

The rearrangement joins TRBV27 to TRBJ2-7, with D unclear. Germline CDR1 is MNHEY and CDR2 is SMNVEV (reference sequence). Deletions cut 3 bases from V and 0 bases from J, with 12 bases between. CDR3 length equals 15 residues. CDR3 DNA: TGTGCCAGCAGTTTGGGGTTCCCAAGCTCCTACGAGCAGTACTTC. It codes for CASSLGFPSSYEQYF.

Of note for this clone: This specimen includes other DNA sequences encoding the same CDR3. The chain employs TRBV19 and TRBJ2-1, with 7 nucleotides matching TRBD1. The CDR3 contains 13 residues. Germline V gene sequence: CDR1 LNHDA, CDR2 SQIVND (reference sequence). V lost 6 bases and J lost 4; bases outside the gene matches: 3. The CDR3 DNA reads TGTGCCAGTAGAGGCAGGGGGTACAATGAGCAGTTCTTC. Its protein is CASRGRGYNEQFF.

This chain connects TRBV7-9 to TRBJ2-3; 7 bases are shared with TRBD1. The CDR3 has 14 amino acids. After removal of 4 bases from V and 4 bases from J, the junction contained 5 bases not matched to a gene. CDR1 is SEHNR and CDR2 is FQNEAQ in the germline V gene (reference sequence). The CDR3 region has the DNA TGTGCCAGCAGCTCCCGACAGGGCTCAGATACGCAGTATTTT. Amino acids: CASSSRQGSDTQYF.

The rearrangement uses TRBV28 and TRBJ1-1; TRBD1 agrees at 9 bases. Losses at the gene ends were 7 bases for V and 5 bases for J; bases not matched to a gene: 11. Germline lookup yields CDR1 MDHEN and CDR2 SYDVKM. The CDR3 sequence is 15 residues long. CDR3 DNA sequence: TGTGCCAGCACTTCCCGGGACAGGGAGAAGACTGAAGCTTTCTTT. Its translation is CASTSRDREKTEAFF.